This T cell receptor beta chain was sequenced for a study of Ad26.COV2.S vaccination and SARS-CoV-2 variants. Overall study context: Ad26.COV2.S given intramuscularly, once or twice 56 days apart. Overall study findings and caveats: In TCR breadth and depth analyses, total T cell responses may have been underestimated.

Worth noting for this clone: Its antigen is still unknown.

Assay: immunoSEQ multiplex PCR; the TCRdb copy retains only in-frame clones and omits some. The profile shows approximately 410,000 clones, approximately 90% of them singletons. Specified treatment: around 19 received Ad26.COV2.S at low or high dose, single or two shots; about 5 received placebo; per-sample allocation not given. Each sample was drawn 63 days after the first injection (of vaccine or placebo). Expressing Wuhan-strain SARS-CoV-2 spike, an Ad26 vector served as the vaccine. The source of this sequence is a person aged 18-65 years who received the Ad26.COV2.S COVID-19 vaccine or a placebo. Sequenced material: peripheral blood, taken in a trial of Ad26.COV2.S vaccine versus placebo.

The CDR3 sequence is CASSFRQGEETQYF. Written as DNA, the CDR3 is TGTGCCAGCAGCTTCCGACAGGGGGAGGAGACCCAGTACTTC. The rearrangement links TRBV11-2 to TRBJ2-5; 9 bases fit TRBD1. In germline, CDR1 is SGHAT, CDR2 FQNNGV. This CDR3 has 14 residues. V shed 3 bases and J 5 bases; nucleotides not matched to a gene: 4.